This T cell receptor (beta chain) was retrieved from a study of cytomegalovirus exposure and HLA in healthy donors (dated by TCRdb to about 2017). Turning to the overall study: An earlier analysis of under 600 of the donors reported approximately 300 Gb of sequence data and 120 million or so unique TCR beta sequences from about 200 million T cells. Roughly 300 gigabases of sequencing data and some 85 million unique TCR sequences were included in an early release covering under 650 HLA-typed donors. Of the roughly 390 genotyped donors, roughly 80% fell in the genetic ancestry cluster associated with self-reported Caucasian donors. The study aimed to test whether signatures of past pathogen exposure could be identified by cataloging public T cell receptors. Using immunosequencing, the study profiled T cell repertoires from 500 to 800 subjects and related those repertoires to cytomegalovirus serostatus. Along with the approximately 700-subject first cohort, a separate validation cohort of 120 different subjects was used. To predict cytomegalovirus infection status, the study combined high-throughput TCR immunosequencing, statistical association of individual TCRs with disease status, and machine learning. A later analysis re-examined previously published TCR beta repertoires from just over 650 donors and added high-resolution HLA genotyping to investigate patterns of TCR occurrence. Rather than drawing on any new phenotypic data, the later analysis identified candidate immune exposures from TCR beta sequences and the way those sequences occurred across donors. In an earlier analysis of more than 550 of the donors, high-throughput TCR beta sequencing was used to judge whether each TCR beta V gene segment behaved as functional or pseudogenic. Donor age, sex, ethnicity and CMV serostatus were compiled together with the repertoire data. A later genetic analysis took genome-wide SNP genotypes for about 55% of the roughly 700 donors and used that subset as a discovery cohort. All discovery cohort repertoires had been generated using a single sequencing platform. HLA typing covered class I and class II loci at four-digit resolution. The number of donors typed differed by locus, with roughly 629-640 for A, B, C, DRB1 and DQB1, roughly 520 for DQA1, 600 to 610 for DPA1, and about 450 for DPB1. Roughly 5 DR-DQ haplotypes were handled as single units for association and clustering, since linkage in the cohort was strong. On average, around 240,000 unique TCR beta nucleotide sequences were sequenced per donor among 398 genotyped donors of the cohort, with about 19% of those sequences being non-productive. General study outcomes and caveats: A cluster of highly shared sequence variants was judged likely to represent a technical artifact of the sequencing pipeline. A later analysis found that HLA-associated TCR beta chains were more clonally expanded and had lower generation probabilities than equally common non-associated chains. The study gave a list of about 150 TCR beta chains associated with cytomegalovirus. A further reported finding was that TCR beta sequences accurately predicted the HLA-A and HLA-B alleles for most subjects in the first cohort. The classifier was reported to diagnose cytomegalovirus status with high specificity and sensitivity in both the original cohort and the validation cohort. According to a later analysis, most CMV-associated TCR beta chains appeared to be HLA-restricted, and the HLA associations seemed to be driven largely by CMV exposure. Because counts were too low, more than 15 rarely observed V segments, including chromosome 9 orphons, were left out of the earlier analysis of approximately 580 of the donors. Correlated functional status among segregating V segments might be attributable to linkage disequilibrium, but an unknown experimental factor could not be ruled out. According to the authors, the approach could potentially be generalized to other disease states and immunological phenotypes. According to a later genetic analysis, donors in an Asian-associated ancestry cluster had fewer N-insertions in productive TCRs than the roughly 660-donor mean. Most TCR sequences were seen in very few donors, while some public TCRs were found in many individuals. The only immune exposure information available for the cohort was CMV serostatus. Assigning TCR associations to individual alleles was difficult when HLA alleles, especially DR and DQ, strongly co-occurred. In vitro tests confirmed that a few of the cytomegalovirus-associated TCR beta chains recognize cytomegalovirus antigens. The 87-base-pair reads could not distinguish some IMGT-functional V segments, including TRBV6-2 and TRBV6-3, so those segments were excluded. The cohort was sequenced for TCR beta chains only, and without alpha or paired-chain data the features that could be detected were limited. In a later analysis, several top co-occurrence clusters were reported to appear linked to parvovirus B19, influenza, CMV and Epstein-Barr virus. The presence/absence analyses assumed that sequencing depth was roughly uniform across donors, and that assumption may not be true. HLA typing was unavailable for some donors at each locus, so association tests used only the typed subset. In a later genetic analysis, a missense DCLRE1C variant was associated with V-gene and J-gene trimming of TCR beta chains, and the association was replicated in an independent cohort. In an earlier analysis of around 500 of the donors, most TCR beta V segments appeared in productive rearrangements about 90% or about 30% of the time, broadly matching IMGT annotations. In a later analysis, the rate of TCR association differed among HLA loci, with DRB1 alleles having the most associated TCRs and HLA-C alleles having the fewest. In a later analysis, around 17,000 TCR beta sequences were associated with specific HLA alleles at a false discovery rate of 0.05.

The library was obtained by the immunoSEQ multiplex PCR assay. For the multiplex PCR, a mixture combining 60 forward primers for TCR Vbeta segments and 13 reverse primers for TCR Jbeta segments was used. Amplification of the CDR3 region of rearranged TCR beta genes was performed with a multiplex PCR assay on genomic DNA. Amplified TCR beta libraries were sequenced as 87-base-pair reads on the Illumina HiSeq System. The paper's data handling went like this. A later analysis tallied roughly 76 million unique TCR beta chains across the 660 or so repertoires, and about 10 million of those chains were shared by two or more donors. A nearest-neighbor algorithm error-corrected the raw reads and collapsed the reads into unique sequences, merging closely related sequences to remove PCR and sequencing errors. To assign V, D and J gene segments, CDR3 sequences were aligned to IMGT reference sequences. For a sequence to be retained, at least a six-nucleotide match to both a V gene segment and a J gene segment was required. A rearrangement counted as productive if the CDR3 had no stop codons and remained in frame with V and J, and every other rearrangement counted as non-productive. Following IMGT convention, CDR3 was defined as the stretch from the second conserved V-encoded cysteine to the conserved J-encoded phenylalanine. In an earlier analysis of approximately 590 of the donors, sequences lacking an unambiguous match to a single V gene segment were excluded. An earlier analysis of 550 to 650 of the donors classified V segments as functional when productive rearrangements were above 56.7% and as segregating when the standard deviation between donors was above 5%. To diagnose cytomegalovirus status from the catalog of TCR beta chain sequences, a statistical classification framework was built. In a later analysis, TCR nucleotide sequences were compared against IMGT/GENE-DB human TR gene sequences so that V and J genes could be assigned. A later analysis assigned CDR3 sequences and most-parsimonious VDJ recombination scenarios with the TCRdist pipeline. In a later analysis, each TCR beta chain was defined by its CDR3 amino acid sequence together with its V-gene family, and reads lacking a unique V-gene family were excluded. In a later analysis, several hundred highly shared, low-generation-probability nucleotide sequences were removed to address suspected cross-contamination and a sequencing artifact. In a later analysis, a clonal expansion index for each public chain was calculated from normalized within-repertoire ranks of inferred template counts. Generation probabilities in a later analysis came from a VDJ recombination model fitted to out-of-frame rearrangements, and those results were checked against IGoR. In a later analysis, hypergeometric tests were used to score TCR-TCR, TCR-HLA and TCR-CMV co-occurrence, with a repertoire-size bias correction applied to TCR pairs. To estimate false discovery rates, a later analysis permuted the HLA or CMV assignments 20 times. In a later analysis, co-occurring TCRs were grouped using DBSCAN, with TCRdist sequence similarity added in when clustering inside HLA-allele-positive subsets. For co-occurrence clustering, repertoires with fewer than 30,000 or more than 120,000 public chains were excluded, along with several repertoires with anomalous nucleotide sharing. In TCRdb, the immuneACCESS table is reduced to in-frame sequences with V and J assigned. These tables do not hold every clone; where another copy was compared, an unresolved V gene accounts for under half, and the others remain unexplained. That table furnishes V, J and clone size, whereas the DNA furnished D and trimming. The table kept for this sample lists around 140,000 clones. The ten largest clones add up to around 2.4% of the sample.

At the junction V is shortened by 2 bases and J by 6 bases; bases outside the gene matches: 1. The germline V gene supplies CDR1 ENHRY and CDR2 SYGVKD. Measured from the cysteine to the phenylalanine, the CDR3 is 15 residues long. Only the CDR3 portion is preserved as DNA: 45 bases, with reading frame beginning at the first base. The cohort was made up of 666 healthy bone marrow donors. At the time of sampling, all cohort members were nominally healthy, though unrecorded immune exposures were likely present. The donor tested CMV seronegative, placing the donor among the 350 to 400 seronegative members of the cohort. Each donor provided a peripheral blood sample, and peripheral blood mononuclear cells were used for TCR beta sequencing. The Qiagen DNeasy Blood Extraction Kit was used to extract genomic DNA from the blood cell samples. A word on this clone: This clone's antigen is unknown.

The chain was built from TRBV10-3 and TRBJ2-5, and 15 junction bases match TRBD2. The sequencing input was PBMCs. This TCR came from a woman aged 18-29 years in good health and CMV-seronegative. Here the CDR3 is given as CAISEGLAGGKTQYF. The nucleotide sequence reads as follows: TGTGCCATCAGTGAGGGACTAGCGGGGGGGAAGACCCAGTACTTC.